Below, 25 T cell receptor beta chains from the same sample are listed, as sequenced in a study of cytomegalovirus exposure and HLA in healthy donors. Primers for the PCR totalled 60 Vbeta and 13 Jbeta. The repertoire was sequenced with immunoSEQ multiplex PCR; TCRdb's copy has only in-frame clones and lacks some. The sample has around 99,000 clones, around three quarters seen once. Input material: PBMCs. These receptors were collected from a woman in her 50s in good health and CMV-seropositive.

The gene calls are TRBV5-1 and TRBJ1-4; no definite D call. Germline-derived CDR1 and CDR2 are SGHRS and YFSETQ. The CDR3 totals 15 residues. V lost 0 bases and J lost 4, with 10 bases in between. The CDR3 DNA reads TGCGCCAGCAGCTTGGGCCAGTCCCTTAATGAAAAACTGTTTTTT. Translation gives CASSLGQSLNEKLFF.

The genes are TRBV6-5 and TRBJ2-5; no clear D gene. The CDR3 sequence is 12 residues long. V lost 4 bases, J lost 7 bases, and 10 bases lay in between. Germline assignment: CDR1 MNHEY and CDR2 SVGAGI. The CDR3 is CASSSQRGTQYF. The CDR3 region has the DNA TGTGCCAGCAGTTCTCAACGAGGGACCCAGTACTTC.

This rearrangement joins TRBV10-3 to TRBJ2-7; 14 bases fit TRBD2. This CDR3 spans 16 amino acids. Germline CDR1 and CDR2: ENHRY and SYGVKD. Germline trimming cut 5 bases from V and 5 bases from J; bases unmatched to any gene: 8. The CDR3 loop is CAISKGGLAGVDEQYF. CDR3 sequence (DNA): TGTGCCATCAGTAAAGGGGGACTAGCGGGAGTCGACGAGCAGTACTTC.

The rearrangement links TRBV14 to TRBJ1-2, with no clear D. V gave up 3 bases and J gave up 0 bases, with 14 bases separating them. Germline assignment: CDR1 SGHDN and CDR2 FVKESK. This CDR3 region has 16 residues. CDR3: CASSQRGTLANYGYTF. CDR3 DNA: TGTGCCAGCAGCCAGCGAGGCACCCTAGCTAACTATGGCTACACCTTC.

The rearrangement uses TRBV7-7 and TRBJ2-1; 7 bases map to TRBD2. The V gene end was trimmed by 5 bases and the J gene end by 4 bases; junction bases not matched to a gene: 8. The CDR3 runs to 15 residues. Germline V gene lookup returns CDR1 SSHAT and CDR2 FNYEAQ (reference sequence). This CDR3 is CASSPYRDYYNEQFF. The CDR3 bases are TGTGCCAGCAGCCCCTACCGGGACTATTACAATGAGCAGTTCTTC.

This chain links TRBV7-9 with TRBJ2-3, with 8 bases matching TRBD1. V lost 3 bases and J lost 4; bases outside the gene matches: 3. The germline gives CDR1 SEHNR, CDR2 FQNEAQ (reference sequence). The CDR3 length is 14 residues. The CDR3 here is CASSFDRGADTQYF. The CDR3 nucleotides are TGTGCCAGCAGCTTTGACAGGGGTGCAGATACGCAGTATTTT.

This chain uses TRBV2 with TRBJ2-5, with 11 nucleotides matching TRBD2. The J call may be in error: the DNA end matches TRBJ2-7 better. Per germline, CDR1 SNHLY and CDR2 FYNNEI. The CDR3 loop spans 15 amino acids. The CDR3 DNA sequence: TGTGCCAGCAGAACAACTAGCGGGAGCATCGGCGAGCAGTACTTC. Protein product: CASRTTSGSIGEQYF.

CDR3 DNA sequence: TGTGCCAGCAGTTCTTTGGGACACAACTACGAGCAGTACTTC. It is translated as CASSSLGHNYEQYF. The chain carries TRBV6-5 and TRBJ2-5, with a possible D match to TRBD1 (6 bases). The J call is in doubt because the DNA end fits TRBJ2-7 better. Germline V CDR1 and CDR2: MNHEY, SVGAGI. The CDR3 has 14 residues.

J is TRBJ2-7 and V is TRBV11-1; 9 positions agree with TRBD1. CDR1 is SGHAT, CDR2 FQDESV, per germline (reference sequence). After removal of 4 bases from V and 7 bases from J, the junction contained 8 bases not matched to a gene. The CDR3 loop spans 14 amino acids. In nucleotides, the CDR3 is TGTGCCAGCAGCTCCGGGACAGGGCTGGTTGAGCAGTACTTC. It specifies CASSSGTGLVEQYF.

The genes are TRBV5-1 and TRBJ2-2; tentative D call: TRBD2 (5 bases). The V end lost 0 bases, the J end lost 4 bases, and 10 bases lay between the germline ends. Germline lookup yields CDR1 SGHRS and CDR2 YFSETQ. The CDR3 is 15 amino acids. CDR3 region: CASSLAEGSTGELFF. DNA for the CDR3: TGCGCCAGCAGCTTGGCCGAGGGAAGCACCGGGGAGCTGTTTTTT.

The sample holds a few counts of this clone. The gene calls are TRBV5-1 and TRBJ1-1; D is uncertain. V was clipped by 4 bases and J by 1 base, with 5 bases between them. The CDR3 has 12 amino acids. The germline V gene has CDR1 SGHRS and CDR2 YFSETQ. CDR3: CASSAGNTEAFF. CDR3 coding DNA: TGCGCCAGCAGCGCAGGGAACACTGAAGCTTTCTTT.

The chain joins TRBV21-1 to TRBJ1-1; the table's TRBD1 call for D was not verified on the DNA. TRBV21-1 is annotated as a pseudogene. The CDR3 has 17 residues. The DNA of the CDR3 is TGTGCCAGCAGCAAATCAGGGACAGCTCCGAAGAAAACTGAAGCTTTCTTT. Translation: CASSKSGTAPKKTEAFF.

The gene calls are TRBV7-2 and TRBJ2-2, with 8 nucleotides matching TRBD2. CDR3 length equals 14 residues. Germline V gene data show CDR1 as SGHTA and CDR2 as FQGNSA. V shed 6 bases and J 2 bases; nucleotides not matched to a gene: 2. CDR3: CASSSGVNTGELFF. The CDR3, as DNA: TGTGCCAGCAGTAGCGGGGTAAACACCGGGGAGCTGTTTTTT.

This clone was observed a single time. This sequence joins TRBV5-6 and TRBJ2-7; D unresolved. Germline V lookup: CDR1 SGHDT, CDR2 YYEEEE. This CDR3 spans 13 amino acids. V was cut by 2 bases and J by 2 bases, with 8 bases left in between. CDR3 in amino acids: CASSFMRTYEQYF. Here the CDR3 DNA reads TGTGCCAGCAGCTTTATGAGAACCTACGAGCAGTACTTC.

The CDR3 spells CASSQEEGRALFF. Written as DNA, the CDR3 is TGCGCCAGCAGCCAAGAGGAGGGCAGGGCGCTGTTTTTT. The rearrangement uses TRBV4-3 and TRBJ1-4; D possibly corresponds to TRBD1 (5 bases). The CDR3 runs to 13 residues. V lost 0 bases and J lost 14, with 13 bases in between. Germline loops: CDR1 LGHNA, CDR2 YSLEER.

This sequence joins TRBV5-5 and TRBJ2-5; 7 bases fit TRBD1. The germline CDR1 and CDR2 sequences are SGHKS and YYEKEE (reference sequence). With V trimmed by 4 bases and J by 7 bases, 7 bases remained unmatched. The CDR3 length is 13 residues. In nucleotides, the CDR3 is TGTGCCAGCAGCGCCGACAGGGTCGGGACCCAGTACTTC. This translates into CASSADRVGTQYF.

The chain uses TRBV6-6 and TRBJ2-7; 7 nucleotides align to TRBD1. Germline assignment: CDR1 MNHNY and CDR2 SVGAGI (reference sequence). This CDR3 spans 16 amino acids. Germline trimming cut 0 bases from V and 4 bases from J; bases unmatched to any gene: 9. Written as DNA, the CDR3 is TGTGCCAGCAGTTACTCAAGACAGGGAAAAGGGTACGAGCAGTACTTC. The encoded protein is CASSYSRQGKGYEQYF.

This chain uses TRBV2 with TRBJ2-1; 9 nucleotides line up with TRBD1. Trimming cost V 9 bases and J 8 bases; bases outside gene matches: 14. The CDR3 covers 15 residues. CDR1 is SNHLY and CDR2 is FYNNEI in the germline V gene. CDR3 in DNA: TGTGCCAGTAGGAGGGGGGGGGACAGGGTAGATGAGCAGTTCTTC. This gives the protein CASRRGGDRVDEQFF.

The CDR3 region has the DNA TGTGCCAGCTCCCCGGGGACTAGCGGGAGTGGTGAGCAGTACTTC. It specifies CASSPGTSGSGEQYF. The J gene is TRBJ2-7, the V gene TRBV18; 14 bases are shared with TRBD2. Germline values: CDR1 KGHSH, CDR2 LQKENI. The V and J ends lost 6 bases and 7 bases, in that order; junction bases with no gene match: 8. The CDR3 consists of 15 residues.

With respect to this clone: Other DNA sequences in this sample translate to the same CDR3. This chain links TRBV9 with TRBJ2-7, with 9 bases lining up with TRBD2. Germline CDR1 is SGDLS and CDR2 is YYNGEE. Trimming took 4 bases from V and 5 from J; bases not matched to a gene: 7. This CDR3 is built from 14 residues. In nucleotides, the CDR3 is TGTGCCAGCAGCCCCACGGGACTAGCCCACGAGCAGTACTTC. This sequence encodes CASSPTGLAHEQYF.

This sequence joins TRBV27 and TRBJ2-1; 9 nucleotides agree with TRBD2. CDR3 length: 13 residues. CDR1 and CDR2 from the germline V gene are MNHEY and SMNVEV (reference sequence). V trimming: 6 bases; J trimming: 8 bases; junction bases outside the gene matches: 5. CDR3 protein: CASSAGGFYEQFF. In DNA form, the CDR3 reads TGTGCCAGCAGCGCGGGGGGGTTCTATGAGCAGTTCTTC.

The chain employs TRBV7-2 and TRBJ2-2, with D possibly being TRBD2 (5 bases). CDR3 length: 14 residues. Per the germline V gene, CDR1 is SGHTA and CDR2 is FQGNSA. V lost 1 base and J 16 bases, leaving 19 bases between the germline ends. CDR3 bases: TGTGCCAGCAGCTTAGTCCCCCTAGCCGACGCGCCGTTTTTT. Translated, it gives CASSLVPLADAPFF.

The chain carries TRBV2 and TRBJ1-4; a possible D gene is TRBD1 (6 bases). Trimming removed 7 bases from V and 8 bases from J, with 20 bases in between. Germline assignment: CDR1 SNHLY and CDR2 FYNNEI. There are 15 residues in the CDR3. In DNA, the CDR3 is TGTGCCAGCACCAGGCCGAGAGGGGGAAAGGAAAAACTGTTTTTT. It yields the protein CASTRPRGGKEKLFF.

J is TRBJ1-5 and V is TRBV6-1, with D hard to call. V was shortened by 2 bases and J by 0 bases, with 8 bases between the two germline ends. Per germline, CDR1 MNHNS and CDR2 SASEGT. The CDR3 has 15 residues. CDR3 amino acids: CASSESVLSNQPQHF. Here the CDR3 DNA reads TGTGCCAGCAGTGAATCGGTTCTTAGCAATCAGCCCCAGCATTTT.

The V call is TRBV4-1, the J call TRBJ1-5, with D tentatively TRBD1 (5 bases). Germline V gene sequence: CDR1 MGHRA, CDR2 YSYEKL. The CDR3 extends over 15 amino acids. Between the trimmed V and J ends, which lost 1 base and 2 bases, there was a span of 9 bases. CDR3: CASSQGGRGNQPQHF. As DNA, the CDR3 is TGCGCCAGCAGCCAAGGGGGCAGGGGCAATCAGCCCCAGCATTTT.